The 9 T cell receptor beta chains given below trace back to one sample, sequenced in a study of T cell repertoires in cytomegalovirus infection. Antigens of these TCRs are unknown. TCRdb analysed the reads with MiXCR anew, one entry per CDR3 protein. This sample has around 770,000 distinct CDR3 sequences; 25% to 30% occur once, and the top ten carry around 13%. Here the sequenced sample was cultured CD8+ T cells from PBMCs, taken from culture after CMV antigen stimulation. All receptors derive from a human donor in good health (CMV status not recorded). Some clones in this sample may be carry-over from other donors' samples.

V usage is TRBV19 and J usage is TRBJ2-4; D may be TRBD2 (5 bases). The germline V and J ends were trimmed by 5 bases and 0 bases, with 20 bases remaining between them. The germline CDR1 and CDR2 sequences are LNHDA and SQIVND (reference sequence). The CDR3 consists of 18 residues. CDR3: CASSEGYIATVAKNIQYF. In DNA form, the CDR3 reads TGTGCCAGTAGTGAGGGCTACATTGCCACCGTAGCCAAAAACATTCAGTACTTC.

The sample holds a few counts of this clonotype. The CDR3 is CASTRQGPMELFF. The CDR3 DNA is TGTGCCAGCACCAGACAGGGGCCAATGGAACTGTTTTTT. The genes are TRBV6-6 and TRBJ1-4; 8 bases agree with TRBD1. CDR1 MNHNY and CDR2 SVGAGI come from the germline V gene (reference sequence). J was trimmed by 12 bases and V by 7 bases; bases with no gene match: 10. CDR3 length equals 13 residues.

V is TRBV5-5 and J is TRBJ2-1, with 8 bases that match TRBD1. V gave up 3 bases and J gave up 6 bases; unmatched junction bases: 14. CDR3 size: 17 residues. Per the germline V gene, CDR1 is SGHKS and CDR2 is YYEKEE (reference sequence). The CDR3 loop reads CASSSVPGTGGPNEQFF. The DNA for the CDR3 is TGTGCCAGCAGCTCCGTCCCCGGGACAGGAGGGCCCAATGAGCAGTTCTTC.

The CDR3 bases are TGCGCCAGCAGTAGAAGCGACACTAACACTGAAGCTTTCTTT. Amino acid sequence: CASSRSDTNTEAFF. The chain joins TRBV5-1 to TRBJ1-1; D call uncertain. This CDR3 has 14 residues. The germline gives CDR1 SGHRS, CDR2 YFSETQ. V lost 5 bases and J lost 2, with 13 bases in between.

The chain employs TRBV4-1 and TRBJ2-1; 8 bases line up with TRBD1. V gave up 0 bases and J gave up 4 bases; unmatched junction bases: 5. This CDR3 spans 16 amino acids. CDR1 and CDR2 (germline): MGHRA, YSYEKL. CDR3 in amino acids: CASSQEPGGLYNEQFF. The DNA for the CDR3 is TGCGCCAGCAGCCAAGAGCCAGGGGGCTTGTACAATGAGCAGTTCTTC.

V is TRBV4-2 and J is TRBJ2-5; no clear D. Germline assignment: CDR1 LGHNA and CDR2 YNFKEQ. V was cut by 3 bases and J by 2 bases, with 10 bases left in between. The CDR3 length is 14 residues. The CDR3 coding sequence is TGTGCCAGCAGCCACCCTGGTCCTCAAGAGACCCAGTACTTC. It is translated as CASSHPGPQETQYF.

This clonotype was observed many times. The gene calls are TRBV7-2 and TRBJ2-7, with TRBD2 matching over 12 bases. V shed 5 bases, J shed 3 bases, and the junction held 5 bases outside the gene matches. The CDR3 length is 15 residues. CDR1 and CDR2 from the germline V gene are SGHTA and FQGNSA. The CDR3 protein is CASSRGLAGIYEQYV. The DNA for the CDR3 is TGTGCCAGCAGCCGCGGACTAGCGGGGATCTACGAGCAGTACGTC.

This sequence joins TRBV6-6 and TRBJ2-3; tentative D call: TRBD2 (5 bases). Germline V CDR1 and CDR2: MNHNY, SVGAGI (reference sequence). Trimming left V 5 bases short and J 5 bases short, with 14 bases between. The CDR3 extends over 14 amino acids. The CDR3 protein is CASSDWVAGDTQYF. The CDR3 DNA sequence: TGTGCCAGCAGTGATTGGGTCGCGGGAGATACGCAGTATTTT.

The table lists this clonotype with a few counts. The chain links TRBV11-2 to TRBJ2-1; 13 nucleotides agree with TRBD2. CDR1 and CDR2 from the germline V gene are SGHAT and FQNNGV. The CDR3 contains 16 residues. V shed 2 bases and J 4 bases; nucleotides not matched to a gene: 2. This CDR3 is CASSLMGLAGYNEQFF. In DNA form, the CDR3 reads TGTGCCAGCAGCTTAATGGGACTAGCGGGGTACAATGAGCAGTTCTTC.